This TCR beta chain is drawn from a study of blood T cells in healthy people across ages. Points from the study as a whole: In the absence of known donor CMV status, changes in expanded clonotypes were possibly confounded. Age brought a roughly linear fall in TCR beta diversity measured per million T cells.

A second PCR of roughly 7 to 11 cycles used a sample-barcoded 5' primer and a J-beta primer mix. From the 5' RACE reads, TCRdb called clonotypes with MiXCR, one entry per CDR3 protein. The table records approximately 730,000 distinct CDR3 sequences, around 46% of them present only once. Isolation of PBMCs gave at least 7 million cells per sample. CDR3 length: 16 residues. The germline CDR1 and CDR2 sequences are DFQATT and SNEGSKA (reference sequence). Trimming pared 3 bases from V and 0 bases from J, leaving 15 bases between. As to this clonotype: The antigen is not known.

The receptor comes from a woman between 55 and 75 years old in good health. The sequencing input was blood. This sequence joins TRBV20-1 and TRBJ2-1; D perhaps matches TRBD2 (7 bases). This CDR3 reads CSASGGPTGSYNEQFF. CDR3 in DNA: TGCAGTGCTAGCGGGGGGCCGACGGGCTCCTACAATGAGCAGTTCTTC.